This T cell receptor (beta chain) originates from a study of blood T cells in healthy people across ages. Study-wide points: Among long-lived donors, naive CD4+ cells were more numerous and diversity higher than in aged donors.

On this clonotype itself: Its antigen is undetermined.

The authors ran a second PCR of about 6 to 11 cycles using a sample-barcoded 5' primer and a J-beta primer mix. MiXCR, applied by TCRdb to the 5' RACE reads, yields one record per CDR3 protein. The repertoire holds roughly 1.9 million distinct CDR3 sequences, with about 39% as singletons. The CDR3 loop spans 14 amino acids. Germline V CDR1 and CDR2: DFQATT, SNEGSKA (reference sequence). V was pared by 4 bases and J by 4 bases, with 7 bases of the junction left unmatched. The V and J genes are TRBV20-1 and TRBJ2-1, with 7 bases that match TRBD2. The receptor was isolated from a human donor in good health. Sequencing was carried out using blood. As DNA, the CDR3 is TGCAGTGCTATCAGCGGGGTGGTGTACAATGAGCAGTTCTTC. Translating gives CSAISGVVYNEQFF.